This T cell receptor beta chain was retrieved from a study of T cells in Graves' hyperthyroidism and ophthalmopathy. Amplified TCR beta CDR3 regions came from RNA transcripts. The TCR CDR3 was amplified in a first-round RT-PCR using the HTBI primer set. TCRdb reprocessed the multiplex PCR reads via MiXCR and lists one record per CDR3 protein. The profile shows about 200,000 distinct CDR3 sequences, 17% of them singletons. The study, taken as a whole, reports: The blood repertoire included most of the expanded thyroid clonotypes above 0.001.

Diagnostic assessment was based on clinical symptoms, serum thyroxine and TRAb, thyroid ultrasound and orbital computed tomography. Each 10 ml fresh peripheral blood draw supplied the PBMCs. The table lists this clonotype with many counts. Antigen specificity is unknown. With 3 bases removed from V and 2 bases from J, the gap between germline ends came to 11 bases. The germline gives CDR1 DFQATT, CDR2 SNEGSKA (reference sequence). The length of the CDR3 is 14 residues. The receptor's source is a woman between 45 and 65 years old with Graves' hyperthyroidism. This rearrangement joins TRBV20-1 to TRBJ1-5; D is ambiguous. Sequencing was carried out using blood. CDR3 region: CSASWRRGNQPQHF. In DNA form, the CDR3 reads TGCAGTGCTAGTTGGAGGAGGGGCAATCAGCCCCAGCATTTT.